Listed below are T cell receptor beta chains from one sample, sequenced in a study of T cells in Graves' hyperthyroidism and ophthalmopathy. TCRdb used MiXCR to reprocess the multiplex PCR reads, holding one entry per CDR3 protein. Altogether a few hundred thousand distinct CDR3 sequences are present, 16% being singletons, with the ten largest covering approximately 3.5%. What was sequenced was blood. These receptors came from a middle-aged woman with Graves' ophthalmopathy. The CDR3 runs from the conserved cysteine through the conserved F or W. The D gene is left open where the match is weak. Clone size appears in some rows only: once, few, many, or a class for an expanded clone.

V gene	D gene	J gene	clone size	CDR3 protein	CDR3 DNA
TRBV20-1	TRBD2	TRBJ2-3	-	CSAPSGDSTDTQYF	TGCAGTGCCCCTAGCGGAGATAGCACAGATACGCAGTATTTT
TRBV30	-	TRBJ2-7	few	CAWSVRRVPSSYEQYF	TGTGCCTGGAGTGTACGAAGGGTCCCCAGCTCCTACGAGCAGTACTTC
TRBV3-1	-	TRBJ1-2	-	CASSQERTGNYGYTF	TGTGCCAGCAGCCAAGAACGCACAGGGAACTATGGCTACACCTTC
TRBV2	TRBD1	TRBJ1-4	many	CASSEARLDRAYKTNEKLFF	TGTGCCAGCAGTGAAGCGCGCCTGGACAGGGCTTATAAGACTAATGAAAAACTGTTTTTT
TRBV28	-	TRBJ2-5	many	CASSKKRGTETQYF	TGTGCCAGCAGTAAAAAACGGGGGACGGAGACCCAGTACTTC
TRBV7-3	-	TRBJ1-1	many	CASSFTGTTEAFF	TGTGCCAGCAGCTTCACAGGGACCACTGAAGCTTTCTTT
TRBV6-1	-	TRBJ2-3	many	CASSESPDAADTQYF	TGTGCCAGCAGTGAGAGCCCAGACGCGGCAGATACGCAGTATTTT
TRBV11-2	TRBD2	TRBJ2-1	few	CASSLGTSGGAYNEQFF	TGTGCCAGCAGCTTAGGTACTAGCGGGGGGGCTTACAATGAGCAGTTCTTC
TRBV12-3/TRBV12-4	-	TRBJ2-1	-	CASSLELGGYFEQFF	TGTGCCAGCAGTTTAGAGCTTGGAGGGTATTTTGAGCAGTTCTTC
TRBV11-2	TRBD2	TRBJ2-5	many	CASSLREGQETQYF	TGTGCCAGCAGCTTACGGGAGGGCCAAGAGACCCAGTACTTC
TRBV6-1	-	TRBJ2-1	-	CASTPGGGGRNEQFF	TGTGCCAGCACCCCAGGGGGGGGGGGCCGTAATGAGCAGTTCTTC
TRBV3-1	TRBD1	TRBJ2-7	many	CASSRQGLYEQYF	TGTGCCAGCAGCCGACAGGGGCTCTACGAGCAGTACTTC
TRBV20-1	-	TRBJ2-2	-	CSARGGGELFF	TGCAGTGCTAGGGGGGGCGGGGAGCTGTTTTTT
TRBV7-8	TRBD2	TRBJ2-3	many	CASSFSSGYPFILTDTQYF	TGTGCCAGCAGCTTTAGTAGCGGGTACCCTTTCATCCTCACAGATACGCAGTATTTT
TRBV9	-	TRBJ1-3	once	CASSTGHSGNTIYF	TGTGCCAGCAGCACCGGACACTCTGGAAACACCATATATTTT
TRBV27	TRBD1	TRBJ2-3	many	CASSSGQGHNTDTQYF	TGTGCCAGCAGTTCTGGACAGGGACACAACACAGATACGCAGTATTTT
TRBV5-1	-	TRBJ2-3	few	CASSLKASPSTDTQYF	TGCGCCAGCAGCTTAAAGGCGTCCCCCAGCACAGATACGCAGTATTTT
TRBV5-1	-	TRBJ1-2	-	CASSLDQGLAYGYTF	TGCGCCAGCAGCTTGGATCAGGGATTGGCCTATGGCTACACCTTC
TRBV11-3	TRBD2	TRBJ2-1	few	CAMLHGGVYNEQFF	TGTGCCATGTTACACGGGGGGGTTTACAATGAGCAGTTCTTC
TRBV20-1	TRBD1	TRBJ2-7	once	CSGTPGGVPYEQYF	TGCAGCGGAACACCAGGGGGAGTCCCCTACGAGCAGTACTTC
TRBV20-1	-	TRBJ1-1	many	CSASQDMNTEAFF	TGCAGTGCTAGCCAAGATATGAACACTGAAGCTTTCTTT
TRBV14	-	TRBJ2-7	few	CASSQGPQAVTYEQYF	TGTGCCAGCAGCCAAGGCCCACAGGCCGTAACCTACGAGCAGTACTTC
TRBV12-3/TRBV12-4	-	TRBJ1-1	-	CASIPDAGTEAFF	TGTGCCAGCATCCCCGACGCGGGCACTGAAGCTTTCTTT
TRBV11-2	TRBD2	TRBJ2-5	few	CASSLEAGGPTETQYF	TGTGCCAGCAGCTTAGAAGCGGGGGGGCCAACCGAGACCCAGTACTTC
TRBV2	-	TRBJ1-6	many	CASSEAQADSPLHF	TGTGCCAGCAGTGAAGCACAGGCCGATTCACCCCTCCACTTT
TRBV7-2	TRBD1	TRBJ1-5	many	CASSRQGYSNQPQHF	TGTGCCAGCAGCCGACAGGGCTATAGCAATCAGCCCCAGCATTTT